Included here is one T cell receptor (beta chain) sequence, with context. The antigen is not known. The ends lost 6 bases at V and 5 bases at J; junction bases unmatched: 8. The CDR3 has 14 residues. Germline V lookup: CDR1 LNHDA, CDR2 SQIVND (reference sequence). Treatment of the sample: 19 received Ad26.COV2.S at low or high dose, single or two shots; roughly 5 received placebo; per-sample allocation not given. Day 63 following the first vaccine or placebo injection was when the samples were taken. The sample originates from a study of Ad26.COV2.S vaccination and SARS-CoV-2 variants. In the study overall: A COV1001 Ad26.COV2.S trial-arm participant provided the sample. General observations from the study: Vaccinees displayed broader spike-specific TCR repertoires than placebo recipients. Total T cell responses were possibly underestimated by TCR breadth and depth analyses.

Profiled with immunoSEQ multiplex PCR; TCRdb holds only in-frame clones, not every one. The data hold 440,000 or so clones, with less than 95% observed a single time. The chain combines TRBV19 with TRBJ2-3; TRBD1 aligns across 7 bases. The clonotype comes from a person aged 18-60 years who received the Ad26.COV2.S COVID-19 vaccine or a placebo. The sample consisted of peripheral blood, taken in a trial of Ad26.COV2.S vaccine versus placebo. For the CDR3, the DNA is TGTGCCAGTAGCCTTCGGGACAGACAAGATACGCAGTATTTT. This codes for CASSLRDRQDTQYF.